The TCR beta chain described here comes from a study of T cells in Graves' hyperthyroidism and ophthalmopathy. What was amplified from RNA transcripts were TCR beta CDR3 regions. When the TCR CDR3 underwent first-round RT-PCR, the HTBI primer set was used. One entry per CDR3 protein results from TCRdb running MiXCR on the multiplex PCR reads. The sample records about 380,000 distinct CDR3 sequences, more than 14% being singletons. CDR3 size: 17 residues. Between the trimmed V and J ends, which lost 4 bases and 0 bases, there was a span of 13 bases. Per the germline V gene, CDR1 is LGHDT and CDR2 is YNNKEL (reference sequence). The authors took PBMCs from 9.5 to 10 ml fresh peripheral blood.

The chain couples TRBV3-1 to TRBJ2-6, with a possible D match to TRBD2 (5 bases). The sample consisted of blood. The clonotype comes from a woman in her twenties or thirties with Graves' ophthalmopathy. The CDR3 nucleotides read TGTGCCAGCAGCCCAGAAGCGGTCAGCTCTGGGGCCAACGTCCTGACTTTC. It translates to CASSPEAVSSGANVLTF.